This T cell receptor beta chain was sequenced for a study of breast tumors, draining lymph nodes, adjacent tissues. Notes on the study in general: Luminal-like breast cancer showed significantly greater tumor-nontumor repertoire similarity than basal-like breast cancer did.

On this clonotype: Its antigen is not known.

The CDR3 totals 14 residues. V was cut by 3 bases and J by 4 bases, with 12 bases left in between. Breast cancer patients provided tissue from their axillary draining lymph nodes. TCRdb ran MiXCR on the multiplex PCR reads and lists one entry per CDR3 protein. The table includes fewer than 200,000 distinct CDR3 sequences, roughly 30% detected once. V and J are TRBV12-3 or TRBV12-4 and TRBJ1-1; D remains ambiguous. Sequenced: axillary lymph node tissue. The receptor's source is a female donor with breast cancer. Some clones in this sample may be carry-over from other donors' samples. The CDR3 region has the DNA TGTGCCAGCAGTTTGCCCGGGTTCGGCACTGAAGCTTTCTTT. Its protein product is CASSLPGFGTEAFF.